Listed below are T cell receptor beta chains from one sample, sequenced in a study of T cell repertoires in cytomegalovirus infection. TCRdb used MiXCR to reprocess the reads, holding one entry per CDR3 protein. The sample has roughly 700,000 distinct CDR3 sequences, roughly a third seen once; the top ten hold approximately 18%. These receptors have no known antigen. The material was cultured PBMCs, obtained from culture after CMV antigen stimulation. The receptors were sampled from a human donor in good health (CMV status not recorded). Some clones in this sample may be carry-over from other donors' samples. The CDR3 runs from the conserved cysteine through the conserved F or W.

v_gene,j_gene,len,CDR3aa
TRBV6-5,TRBJ1-2,15,CASSYARGSNYGYTF
TRBV7-2,TRBJ2-1,15,CATIAGGPGYNEQFF
TRBV7-2,TRBJ2-1,15,CASSLVTGPYNEQFF
TRBV2,TRBJ1-2,13,CASTLDRGYGYTF
TRBV30,TRBJ1-4,13,CACGEGNNEKLFF
TRBV6-5,TRBJ1-3,19,CASSSNQMPGQGSGNTIYF
TRBV28,TRBJ2-1,13,CASSFPPYNEQFF
TRBV6-5,TRBJ2-3,12,CATSGGTDTQYF
TRBV12-3/TRBV12-4,TRBJ1-2,14,CASSLTGELYGYTF
TRBV19,TRBJ2-5,13,CASSIDLQETQYF
TRBV7-2,TRBJ1-5,14,CASSLDRVPQPQHF
TRBV7-6,TRBJ2-7,15,CASSFTNGRAGEQYF
TRBV12-3/TRBV12-4,TRBJ2-7,12,CASSPGTAGQYF
TRBV11-2,TRBJ2-1,18,CASSLYPSGSGDYNEQFF
TRBV12-3/TRBV12-4,TRBJ2-7,13,CASSLRTSGPQYF
TRBV11-2,TRBJ2-7,15,CASSRQAGGAYEQYF
TRBV20-1,TRBJ2-3,14,CSASAGGWADTQYF
TRBV27,TRBJ1-6,17,CASSLRMGQGYNSPLHF
TRBV6-2/TRBV6-3,TRBJ2-5,14,CASSLTGSKETQYF
TRBV7-2,TRBJ1-5,14,CASSLEDSNQPQHF
TRBV6-1,TRBJ2-4,23,CASSLEPGQQREPTGGAKNIQYF
TRBV7-4,TRBJ1-1,13,CASSIRDSAEAFF
TRBV11-2,TRBJ2-3,17,CASSFPPLAEVIDTQYF
TRBV5-6,TRBJ2-7,14,CASSPGLNSYEQYF
TRBV20-1,TRBJ1-5,17,CSAGGLPLHYSNQPQHF
TRBV6-6,TRBJ1-1,12,CASSYQGREAFF
TRBV6-1,TRBJ2-1,15,CASSGPGTSNGEQFF
TRBV20-1,TRBJ2-6,12,CSATHGANVLTF
TRBV7-6,TRBJ1-2,17,CASSLAGGALISYGYTF
TRBV18,TRBJ1-3,16,CASSPQTADSGNTIYF
TRBV19,TRBJ1-2,13,CASNPRDLHGYTF
TRBV30,TRBJ2-7,12,CAWSVLGTEQYF
TRBV7-9,TRBJ2-2,12,CARTGVTGELFF
TRBV10-3,TRBJ1-5,14,CAISGWGGDQPQHF
TRBV6-1,TRBJ2-5,14,CASSLKGPTDSQYF
TRBV19,TRBJ1-3,15,CASSPWGNSGNTIYF
TRBV28,TRBJ2-5,12,CAGAKNQETQYF
TRBV4-1,TRBJ2-7,16,CASSQVGLAGGYEQYF
TRBV7-2,TRBJ2-7,14,CASSLNPLTYEQYF
TRBV7-2,TRBJ1-1,15,CASSQERQGWAEAFF
TRBV2,TRBJ1-1,14,CASSGVSRGTEAFF
TRBV5-1,TRBJ2-3,15,CASTVFEARTDTQYF
TRBV20-1,TRBJ2-1,18,CSAKPRGGHSGGYNEQFF
TRBV2,TRBJ2-7,11,CASLIGSEQYF
TRBV4-1,TRBJ2-3,16,CASSQEWGGVGDTQYF
TRBV11-2,TRBJ2-1,14,CASSSASSYNEQFF
TRBV12-3/TRBV12-4,TRBJ2-5,14,CASILAGVEETQYF
TRBV11-2,TRBJ2-7,15,CASSLRTGGYYEQYF
TRBV6-1,TRBJ2-7,16,CASSVVGGQVVYEQYF
TRBV11-2,TRBJ2-4,19,CASSSLWRDRELAKNIQYF
TRBV7-8,TRBJ2-1,18,CASSFLVAGTSVPLPQFF
TRBV28,TRBJ1-2,14,CASSTLGTVWPPTF
TRBV20-1,TRBJ2-4,18,CSARPQPGQRLAKNIQYF
TRBV5-1,TRBJ2-2,13,CASSLQFPGELFF
TRBV7-9,TRBJ2-1,13,CASAWTGTNEQFF
TRBV20-1,TRBJ2-1,15,CSAATLADTYNEQFF
TRBV27,TRBJ2-2,15,CASRTAGGPPGELFF
TRBV18,TRBJ2-5,14,CASSGRDSRETQYF
TRBV19,TRBJ1-5,14,CASKRGFLGQPQHF